The clone carrying this T cell receptor beta chain was picked up a small number of times. No antigen is known for it. The sequencing template was cDNA reverse transcribed from extracted RNA. The assay was immunoSEQ multiplex PCR, and TCRdb's table has in-frame clones only and misses some. In the table there are roughly 14,000 clones, around 50% of which are singletons. These data belong to a study of CD8+ T cells in alopecia areata. CD4+ cells underwent sorting into CD25+CD127- cells for a few patients. Lesional scalp tissue (obtained by punch biopsy) and peripheral blood were collected from alopecia areata patients. Sorted out of PBMCs were CD4+ T cells and CD8+ T cells. Study results and limitations: Patients displayed less clarity in TCR sharing than mice, a finding possibly related to HLA.

V lost 0 bases, J lost 6 bases, and 11 bases lay in between. The CDR3 is made up of 15 amino acids. Germline V gene sequence: CDR1 LNHNV, CDR2 YYDKDF (reference sequence). The origin of this receptor is a human donor with alopecia areata. The gene calls are TRBV15 and TRBJ2-2, with D unresolved. What was sequenced was CD4+ Tregs sorted from blood. CDR3 DNA sequence: TGTGCCACCAGCAGAGATCTATGGGGTGCCGGGGAGCTGTTTTTT. Translating it yields CATSRDLWGAGELFF. The variable domain in full, with the rest retrieved from reference TRBV15 and TRBJ2-2, is DAMVIQNPRYQVTQFGKPVTLSCSQTLNHNVMYWYQQKSSQAPKLLFHYYDKDFNNEADTPDNFQSRRPNTSFCFLDIRSPGLGDTAMYLCATSRDLWGAGELFFGEGSRLTVL.